The 9 T cell receptor beta chains below all came from one sample that was sequenced in a study of blood T cell repertoires in COVID-19. The assay was immunoSEQ multiplex PCR, and TCRdb's table has in-frame clones only and misses some. Among a few hundred thousand clones, just over 85% were seen once, and the ten largest hold 2.5% to 3%. What was sequenced was peripheral blood. The receptors here all came from a woman aged 25 to 39 with active or convalescent COVID-19.

The J gene is TRBJ1-6, the V gene TRBV4-3, with D possibly TRBD1 on 6 matching bases. Looked up from germline, CDR1 is LGHNA and CDR2 is YSLEER. The CDR3 loop spans 14 amino acids. V was shortened by 3 bases and J by 10 bases, with 13 bases between the two germline ends. This CDR3 is CASSHGGTRSPLHF. As DNA, the CDR3 is TGCGCCAGCAGCCATGGGGGCACGCGGTCACCCCTCCACTTT.

The V gene is TRBV6-5, the J gene TRBJ2-3; D gene ambiguous. This CDR3 contains 15 residues. Germline V CDR1 and CDR2: MNHEY, SVGAGI. Trimming took off 6 bases at V and 1 base at J, with 14 bases between the two ends. This CDR3 reads CASSKLGAGTDTQYF. The CDR3 DNA sequence: TGTGCCAGCAGCAAGTTAGGAGCTGGCACAGATACGCAGTATTTT.

This clone is a singleton in its sample. The chain uses TRBV6-5 and TRBJ2-5; 8 nucleotides align to TRBD2. CDR3 length equals 15 residues. Germline assignment: CDR1 MNHEY and CDR2 SVGAGI. J lost 4 bases, V lost 5 bases, and 9 bases had no gene match. In DNA, the CDR3 is TGTGCCAGCAGTCCCCGGGGGGGGAGAACAGAGACCCAGTACTTC. Translated: CASSPRGGRTETQYF.

As DNA, the CDR3 is TGTGCCAGCAGTTACGACAGGGGGGAAATAAGGACAGATACGCAGTATTTT. Residues: CASSYDRGEIRTDTQYF. The gene calls are TRBV6-2 or TRBV6-3 and TRBJ2-3, with 9 bases identical to TRBD1. With V trimmed by 2 bases and J by 3 bases, 9 bases remained unmatched. Looked up from germline, CDR1 is MNHEY and CDR2 is SVGEGT. This CDR3 has 17 amino acids.

The V call is TRBV28, the J call TRBJ1-4; 11 bases are shared with TRBD1. CDR3 length: 15 residues. V trimming: 5 bases; J trimming: 10 bases; junction bases outside the gene matches: 9. Per germline, CDR1 MDHEN and CDR2 SYDVKM. The CDR3 DNA follows: TGTGCCAGCAGTGGGCAGGACAGGGGGCAGGGAAAACTGTTTTTT. Its translation: CASSGQDRGQGKLFF.

This chain uses TRBV20-1 with TRBJ2-7, with 8 bases that match TRBD2. The ends lost 3 bases at V and 2 bases at J; junction bases unmatched: 6. Germline CDR1 DFQATT, CDR2 SNEGSKA (reference sequence). This CDR3 is built from 14 residues. CDR3 DNA: TGCAGTGCTAGTGCGGGGGGCTCCCCCTACGAGCAGTACTTC. The encoded protein is CSASAGGSPYEQYF.

The V and J genes are TRBV6-2 or TRBV6-3 and TRBJ2-7, with a tentative D call TRBD1 (6 bases). V gave up 5 bases and J gave up 2 bases, with 13 bases separating them. The CDR3 has 14 residues. Germline V CDR1 and CDR2: MNHEY, SVGEGT. For the CDR3, the DNA is TGTGCCAGCAGTGACAGGAGGTCAGCCTACGAGCAGTACTTC. The encoded protein is CASSDRRSAYEQYF.

This clone was counted a single time. The J gene is TRBJ2-5, the V gene TRBV6-2 or TRBV6-3; D is possibly TRBD2 (6 bases). CDR1 is MNHEY and CDR2 is SVGEGT in the germline V gene. This CDR3 has 16 residues. Trimming left V 2 bases short and J 6 bases short, with 19 bases between. The CDR3 nucleotides are TGTGCCAGCAGTTACGAAGGAGGGACGGCCCCACAGACCCAGTACTTC. The encoded protein is CASSYEGGTAPQTQYF.

The table lists this clone with a few counts. This CDR3 reads CASKPGTGGEQYF. Here the CDR3 DNA reads TGCGCCAGCAAACCCGGGACAGGAGGGGAGCAGTACTTC. The chain uses TRBV10-1 and TRBJ2-7; 8 bases map to TRBD1. CDR3 length equals 13 residues. Germline assignment: CDR1 WNHNN and CDR2 SYGVQD (reference sequence). Trimming removed 7 bases from V and 7 bases from J; junction bases left unmatched: 9.